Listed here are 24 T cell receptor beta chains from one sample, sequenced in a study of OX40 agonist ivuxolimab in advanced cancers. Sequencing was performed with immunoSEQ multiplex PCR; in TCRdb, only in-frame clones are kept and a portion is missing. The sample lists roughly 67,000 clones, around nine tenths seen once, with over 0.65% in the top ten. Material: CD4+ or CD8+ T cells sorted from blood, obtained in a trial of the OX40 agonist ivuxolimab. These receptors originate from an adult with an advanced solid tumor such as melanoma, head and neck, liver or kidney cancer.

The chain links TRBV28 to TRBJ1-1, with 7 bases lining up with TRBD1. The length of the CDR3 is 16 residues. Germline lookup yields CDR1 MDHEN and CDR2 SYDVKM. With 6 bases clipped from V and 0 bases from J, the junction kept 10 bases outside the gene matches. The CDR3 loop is CASRSGATGLNTEAFF. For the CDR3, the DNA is TGTGCCAGCAGATCCGGGGCGACAGGGCTGAACACTGAAGCTTTCTTT.

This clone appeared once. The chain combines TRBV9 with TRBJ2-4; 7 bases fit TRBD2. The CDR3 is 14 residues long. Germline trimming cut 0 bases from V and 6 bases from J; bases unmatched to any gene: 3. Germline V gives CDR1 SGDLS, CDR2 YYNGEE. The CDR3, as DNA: TGTGCCAGCAGCGTAGCGGGGGGAGGAAACATTCAGTACTTC. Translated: CASSVAGGGNIQYF.

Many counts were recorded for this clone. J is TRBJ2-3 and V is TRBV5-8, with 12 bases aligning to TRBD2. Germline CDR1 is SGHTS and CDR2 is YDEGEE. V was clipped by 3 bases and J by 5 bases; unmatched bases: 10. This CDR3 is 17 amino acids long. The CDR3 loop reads CASSSTSGGLARDTQYF. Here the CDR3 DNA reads TGTGCCAGCAGCTCGACTAGCGGGGGCCTCGCTCGAGATACGCAGTATTTT.

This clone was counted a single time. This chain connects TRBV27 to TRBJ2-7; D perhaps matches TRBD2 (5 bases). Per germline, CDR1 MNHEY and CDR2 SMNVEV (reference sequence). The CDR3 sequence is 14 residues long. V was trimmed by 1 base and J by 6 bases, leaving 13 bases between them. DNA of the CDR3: TGTGCCAGCAGTTTATTAGGGTCCGCGGGCGAGCAGTACTTC. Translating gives CASSLLGSAGEQYF.

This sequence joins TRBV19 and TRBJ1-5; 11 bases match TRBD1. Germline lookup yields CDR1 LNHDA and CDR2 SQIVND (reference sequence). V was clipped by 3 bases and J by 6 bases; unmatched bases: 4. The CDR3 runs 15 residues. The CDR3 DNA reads TGTGCCAGTAGTATGAGGACAGGGGGCATTCAGCCCCAGCATTTT. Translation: CASSMRTGGIQPQHF.

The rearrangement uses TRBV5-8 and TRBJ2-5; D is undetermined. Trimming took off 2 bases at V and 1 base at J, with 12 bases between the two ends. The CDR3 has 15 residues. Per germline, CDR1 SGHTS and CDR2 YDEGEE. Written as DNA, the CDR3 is TGTGCCAGCAGCTTCGATATTGGGTTCCAAGAGACCCAGTACTTC. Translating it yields CASSFDIGFQETQYF. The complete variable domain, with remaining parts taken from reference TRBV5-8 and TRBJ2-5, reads EAGVTQSPTHLIKTRGQQATLRCSPISGHTSVYWYQQALGLGLQFLLWYDEGEERNRGNFPPRFSGRQFPNYSSELNVNALELEDSALYLCASSFDIGFQETQYFGPGTRLLVL.

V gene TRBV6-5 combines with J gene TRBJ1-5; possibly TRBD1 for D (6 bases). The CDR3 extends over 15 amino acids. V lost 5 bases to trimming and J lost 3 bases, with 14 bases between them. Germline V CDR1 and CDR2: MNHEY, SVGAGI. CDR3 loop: CASSAIQGNNQPQHF. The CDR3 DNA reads TGTGCCAGCAGTGCGATACAGGGAAACAATCAGCCCCAGCATTTT.

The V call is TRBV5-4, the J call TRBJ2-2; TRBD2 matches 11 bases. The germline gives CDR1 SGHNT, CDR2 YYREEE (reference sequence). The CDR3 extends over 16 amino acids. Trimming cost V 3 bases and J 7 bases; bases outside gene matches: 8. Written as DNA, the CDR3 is TGTGCCAGCAGCTCCATAGCGGGGGGGCTTGACGGGGAGCTGTTTTTT. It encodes CASSSIAGGLDGELFF.

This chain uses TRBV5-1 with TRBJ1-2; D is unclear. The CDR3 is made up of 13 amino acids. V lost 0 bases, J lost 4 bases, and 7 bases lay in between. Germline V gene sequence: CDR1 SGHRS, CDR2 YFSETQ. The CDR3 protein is CASSLGAAYGYTF. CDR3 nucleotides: TGCGCCAGCAGCTTGGGGGCGGCCTATGGCTACACCTTC.

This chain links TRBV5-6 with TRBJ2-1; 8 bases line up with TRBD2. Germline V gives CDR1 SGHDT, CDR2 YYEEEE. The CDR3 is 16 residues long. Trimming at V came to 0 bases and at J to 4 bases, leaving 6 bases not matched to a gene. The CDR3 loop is CASSLDVAGYYNEQFF. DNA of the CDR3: TGTGCCAGCAGCTTGGATGTAGCGGGGTATTACAATGAGCAGTTCTTC.

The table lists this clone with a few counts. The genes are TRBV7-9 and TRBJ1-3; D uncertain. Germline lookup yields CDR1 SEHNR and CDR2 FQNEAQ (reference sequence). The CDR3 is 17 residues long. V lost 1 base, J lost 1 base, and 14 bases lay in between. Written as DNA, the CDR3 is TGTGCCAGCAGCTTAGTTCTCGGACGCTTATCTGGAAACACCATATATTTT. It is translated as CASSLVLGRLSGNTIYF.

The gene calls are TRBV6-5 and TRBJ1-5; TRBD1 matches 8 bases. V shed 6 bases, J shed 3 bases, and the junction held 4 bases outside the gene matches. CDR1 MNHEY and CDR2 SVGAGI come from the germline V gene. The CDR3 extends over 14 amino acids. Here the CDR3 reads CASSQDRANQPQHF. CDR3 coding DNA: TGTGCCAGCAGCCAGGACAGGGCCAATCAGCCCCAGCATTTT.

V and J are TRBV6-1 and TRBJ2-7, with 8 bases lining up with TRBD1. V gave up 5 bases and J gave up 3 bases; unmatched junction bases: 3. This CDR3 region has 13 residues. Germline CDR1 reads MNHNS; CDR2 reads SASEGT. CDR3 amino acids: CASSWGQVYEQYF. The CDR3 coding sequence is TGTGCCAGCAGTTGGGGACAGGTCTACGAGCAGTACTTC.

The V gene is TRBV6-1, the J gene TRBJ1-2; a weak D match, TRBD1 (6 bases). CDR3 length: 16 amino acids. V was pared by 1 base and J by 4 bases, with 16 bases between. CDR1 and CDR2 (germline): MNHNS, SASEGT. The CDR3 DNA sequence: TGTGCCAGCAGTGAAGTAGGCAGGGGAGTGAGCTATGGCTACACCTTC. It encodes CASSEVGRGVSYGYTF.

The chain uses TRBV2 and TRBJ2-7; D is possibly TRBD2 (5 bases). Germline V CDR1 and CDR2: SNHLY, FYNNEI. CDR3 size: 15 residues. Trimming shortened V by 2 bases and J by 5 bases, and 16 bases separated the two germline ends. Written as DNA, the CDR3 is TGTGCCAGCAGTGAAATCGGAGCGGTGGGTAACGAGCAGTACTTC. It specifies CASSEIGAVGNEQYF.

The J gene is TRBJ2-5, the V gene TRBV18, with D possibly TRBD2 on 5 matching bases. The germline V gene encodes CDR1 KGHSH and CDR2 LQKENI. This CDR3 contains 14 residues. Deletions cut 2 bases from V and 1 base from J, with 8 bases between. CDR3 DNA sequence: TGTGCCAGCTCACCATTGGGAGTCCAAGAGACCCAGTACTTC. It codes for CASSPLGVQETQYF. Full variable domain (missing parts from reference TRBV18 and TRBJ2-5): NAGVMQNPRHLVRRRGQEARLRCSPMKGHSHVYWYRQLPEEGLKFMVYLQKENIIDESGMPKERFSAEFPKEGPSILRIQQVVRGDSAAYFCASSPLGVQETQYFGPGTRLLVL.

The CDR3, as DNA: TGTGCCGCGAGGGGGGGAACCGCAAGTGTTCGCGAGCAGTACTTC. Translation gives CAARGGTASVREQYF. V usage is TRBV10-3 and J usage is TRBJ2-7; D might be TRBD2 (7 bases). Per germline, CDR1 ENHRY and CDR2 SYGVKD. V lost 11 bases and J lost 6, with 26 bases in between. This CDR3 contains 15 residues.

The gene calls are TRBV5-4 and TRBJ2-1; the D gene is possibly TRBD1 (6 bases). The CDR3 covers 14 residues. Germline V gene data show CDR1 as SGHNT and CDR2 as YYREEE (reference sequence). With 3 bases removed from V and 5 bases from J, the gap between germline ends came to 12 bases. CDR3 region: CASSSTGSHNEQFF. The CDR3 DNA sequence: TGTGCCAGCAGCTCTACAGGGTCCCACAATGAGCAGTTCTTC.

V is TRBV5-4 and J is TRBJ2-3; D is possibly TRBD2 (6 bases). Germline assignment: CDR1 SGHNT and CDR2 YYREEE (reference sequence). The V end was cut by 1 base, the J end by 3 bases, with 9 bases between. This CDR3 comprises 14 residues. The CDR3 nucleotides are TGTGCCAGCAGCTTGAGTGGGGGGACAGATACGCAGTATTTT. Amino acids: CASSLSGGTDTQYF. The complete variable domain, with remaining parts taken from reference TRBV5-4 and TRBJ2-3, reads ETGVTQSPTHLIKTRGQQVTLRCSSQSGHNTVSWYQQALGQGPQFIFQYYREEENGRGNFPPRFSGLQFPNYSSELNVNALELDDSALYLCASSLSGGTDTQYFGPGTRLTVL.

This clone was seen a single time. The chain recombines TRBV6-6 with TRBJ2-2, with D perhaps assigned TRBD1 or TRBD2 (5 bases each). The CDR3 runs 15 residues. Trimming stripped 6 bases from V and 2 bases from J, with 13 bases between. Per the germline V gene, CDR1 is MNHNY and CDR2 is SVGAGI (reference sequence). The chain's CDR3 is CASREGDRNTGELFF. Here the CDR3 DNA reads TGTGCCAGCAGGGAAGGGGACCGCAACACCGGGGAGCTGTTTTTT.

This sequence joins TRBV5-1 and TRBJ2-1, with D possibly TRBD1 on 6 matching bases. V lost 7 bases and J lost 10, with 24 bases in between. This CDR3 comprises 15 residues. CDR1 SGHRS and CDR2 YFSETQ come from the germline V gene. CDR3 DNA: TGCGCCAGCGAAAAGGGAGCGCAGGGGAAGGGAGAGCAGTTCTTC. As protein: CASEKGAQGKGEQFF.

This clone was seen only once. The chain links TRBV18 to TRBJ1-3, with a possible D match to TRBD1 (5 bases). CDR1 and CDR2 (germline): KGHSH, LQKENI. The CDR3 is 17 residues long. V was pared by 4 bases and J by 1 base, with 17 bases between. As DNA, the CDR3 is TGTGCCAGCTCACAGAGGGGCGCAGCAAGTTCTGGAAACACCATATATTTT. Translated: CASSQRGAASSGNTIYF.

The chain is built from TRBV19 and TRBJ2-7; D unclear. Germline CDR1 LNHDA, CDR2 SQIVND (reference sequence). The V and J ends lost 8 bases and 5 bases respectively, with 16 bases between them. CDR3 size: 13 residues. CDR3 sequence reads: CASSDRPRDEQYF. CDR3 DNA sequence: TGTGCCAGTTCAGACCGGCCTCGGGACGAGCAGTACTTC. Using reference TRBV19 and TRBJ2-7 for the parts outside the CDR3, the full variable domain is DGGITQSPKYLFRKEGQNVTLSCEQNLNHDAMYWYRQDPGQGLRLIYYSQIVNDFQKGDIAEGYSVSREKKESFPLTVTSAQKNPTAFYLCASSDRPRDEQYFGPGTRLTVT.

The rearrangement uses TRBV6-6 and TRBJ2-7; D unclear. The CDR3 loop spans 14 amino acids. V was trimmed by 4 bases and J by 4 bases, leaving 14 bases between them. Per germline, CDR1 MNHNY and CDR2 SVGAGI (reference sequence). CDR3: CASSLDGLVYEQYF. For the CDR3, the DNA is TGTGCCAGCAGTTTGGACGGTTTGGTGTACGAGCAGTACTTC.